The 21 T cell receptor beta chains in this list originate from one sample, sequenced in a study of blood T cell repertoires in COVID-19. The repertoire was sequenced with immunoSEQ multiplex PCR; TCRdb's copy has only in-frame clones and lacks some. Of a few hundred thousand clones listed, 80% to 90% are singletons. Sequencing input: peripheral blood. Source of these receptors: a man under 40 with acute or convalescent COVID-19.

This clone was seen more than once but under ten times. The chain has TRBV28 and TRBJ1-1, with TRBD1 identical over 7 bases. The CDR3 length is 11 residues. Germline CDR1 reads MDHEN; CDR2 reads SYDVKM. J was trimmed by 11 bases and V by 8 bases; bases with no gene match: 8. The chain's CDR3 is CASRDRARAFF. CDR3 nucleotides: TGTGCCAGCCGTGACAGGGCCCGGGCTTTCTTT.

The CDR3 DNA is TGTGCCAGCAGCCCCTTGGACAGGGTCAGGGAAAAACTGTTTTTT. Amino acids: CASSPLDRVREKLFF. The rearrangement joins TRBV4-2 to TRBJ1-4; 8 bases map to TRBD1. CDR3 length: 15 residues. Trimming removed 4 bases from V and 8 bases from J; junction bases left unmatched: 9. Looked up from germline, CDR1 is LGHNA and CDR2 is YNFKEQ.

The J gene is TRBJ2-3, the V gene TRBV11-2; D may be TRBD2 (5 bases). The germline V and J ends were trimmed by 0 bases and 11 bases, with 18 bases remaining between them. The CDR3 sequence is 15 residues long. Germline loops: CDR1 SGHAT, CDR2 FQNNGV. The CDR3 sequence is CASSLDPMRAVMQYF. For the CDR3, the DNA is TGTGCCAGCAGCTTAGATCCCATGCGGGCCGTGATGCAGTATTTT.

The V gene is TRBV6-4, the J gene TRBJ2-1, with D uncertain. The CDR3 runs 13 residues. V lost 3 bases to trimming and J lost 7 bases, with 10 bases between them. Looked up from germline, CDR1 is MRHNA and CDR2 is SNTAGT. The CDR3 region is CASSEGLWNEQFF. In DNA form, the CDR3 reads TGTGCCAGCAGTGAGGGCCTCTGGAATGAGCAGTTCTTC.

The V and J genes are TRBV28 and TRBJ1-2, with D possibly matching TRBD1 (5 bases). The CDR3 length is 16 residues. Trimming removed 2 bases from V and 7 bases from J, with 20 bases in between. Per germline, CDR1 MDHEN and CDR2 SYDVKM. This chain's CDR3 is CASSLKGAGGSAGYTF. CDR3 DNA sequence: TGTGCCAGCAGTTTAAAGGGAGCGGGGGGATCTGCTGGCTACACCTTC.

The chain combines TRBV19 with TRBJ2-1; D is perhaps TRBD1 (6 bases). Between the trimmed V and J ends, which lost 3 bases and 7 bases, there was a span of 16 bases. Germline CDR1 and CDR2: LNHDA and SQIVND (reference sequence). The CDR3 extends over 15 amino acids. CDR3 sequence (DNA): TGTGCCAGTAGTATCAACAGGCAGGGGCGGAATGAGCAGTTCTTC. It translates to CASSINRQGRNEQFF.

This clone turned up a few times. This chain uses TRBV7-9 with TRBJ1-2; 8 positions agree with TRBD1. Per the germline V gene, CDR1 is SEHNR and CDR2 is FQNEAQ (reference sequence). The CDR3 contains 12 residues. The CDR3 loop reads CVQGAVGGGYTF. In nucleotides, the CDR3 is TGTGTCCAGGGGGCGGTCGGAGGTGGCTACACCTTC.

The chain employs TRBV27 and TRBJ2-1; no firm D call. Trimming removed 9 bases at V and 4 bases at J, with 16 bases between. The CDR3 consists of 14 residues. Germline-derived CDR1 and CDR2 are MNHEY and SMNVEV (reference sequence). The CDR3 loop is CASAQEELYNEQFF. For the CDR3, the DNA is TGTGCCAGTGCCCAAGAGGAGCTTTACAATGAGCAGTTCTTC.

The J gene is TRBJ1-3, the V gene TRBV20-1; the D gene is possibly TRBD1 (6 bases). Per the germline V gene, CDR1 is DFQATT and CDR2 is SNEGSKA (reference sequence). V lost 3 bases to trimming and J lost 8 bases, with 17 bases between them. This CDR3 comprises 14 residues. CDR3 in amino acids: CSASYGRGGHTIYF. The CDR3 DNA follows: TGCAGTGCTAGTTACGGCAGGGGAGGGCACACCATATATTTT.

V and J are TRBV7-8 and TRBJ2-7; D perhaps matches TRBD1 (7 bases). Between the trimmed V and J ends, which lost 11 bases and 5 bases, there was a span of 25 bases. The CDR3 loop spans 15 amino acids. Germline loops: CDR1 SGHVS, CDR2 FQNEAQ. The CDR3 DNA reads TGTGCCTCGCGGGCGGGACAGCGAGTAATAAACGAGCAGTACTTC. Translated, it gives CASRAGQRVINEQYF.

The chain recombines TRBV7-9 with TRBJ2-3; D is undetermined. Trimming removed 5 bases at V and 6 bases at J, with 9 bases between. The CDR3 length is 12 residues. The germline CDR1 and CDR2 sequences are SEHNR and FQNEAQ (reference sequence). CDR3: CASSPKLDTQYF. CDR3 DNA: TGTGCCAGCAGCCCCAAATTGGATACGCAGTATTTT.

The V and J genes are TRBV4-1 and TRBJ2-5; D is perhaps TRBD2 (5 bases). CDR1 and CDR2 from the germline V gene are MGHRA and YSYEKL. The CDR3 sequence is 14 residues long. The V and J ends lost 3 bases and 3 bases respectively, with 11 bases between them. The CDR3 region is CASSHDGLEETQYF. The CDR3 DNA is TGCGCCAGCAGCCACGATGGACTTGAAGAGACCCAGTACTTC.

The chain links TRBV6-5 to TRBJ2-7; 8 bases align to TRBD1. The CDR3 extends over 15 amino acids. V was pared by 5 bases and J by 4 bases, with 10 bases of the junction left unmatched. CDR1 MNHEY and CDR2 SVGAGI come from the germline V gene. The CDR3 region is CASSKSTGGLYEQYF. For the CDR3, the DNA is TGTGCCAGCAGTAAATCAACAGGGGGTCTATACGAGCAGTACTTC.

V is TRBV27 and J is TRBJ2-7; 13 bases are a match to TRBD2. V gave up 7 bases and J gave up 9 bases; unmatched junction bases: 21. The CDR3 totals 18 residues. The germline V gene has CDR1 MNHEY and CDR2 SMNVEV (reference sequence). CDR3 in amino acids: CASTLLGRSGLAGEGQYF. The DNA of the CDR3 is TGTGCCAGCACCCTTTTAGGGCGCAGTGGACTAGCGGGAGAAGGGCAGTACTTC.

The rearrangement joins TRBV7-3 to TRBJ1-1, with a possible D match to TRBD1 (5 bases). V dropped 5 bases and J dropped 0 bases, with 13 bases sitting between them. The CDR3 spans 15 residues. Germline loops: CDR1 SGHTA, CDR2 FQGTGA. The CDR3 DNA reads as TGTGCCAGCAGCAAAGGGGTAGGAATGAACACTGAAGCTTTCTTT. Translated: CASSKGVGMNTEAFF.

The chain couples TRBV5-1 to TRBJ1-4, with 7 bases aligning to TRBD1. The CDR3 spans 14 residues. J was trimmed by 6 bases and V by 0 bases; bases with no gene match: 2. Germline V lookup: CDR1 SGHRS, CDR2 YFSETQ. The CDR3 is CASSLGDSHEKLFF. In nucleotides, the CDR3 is TGCGCCAGCAGCTTGGGGGACAGCCATGAAAAACTGTTTTTT.

DNA of the CDR3: TGTGCCAGCAGCCAGGACAGTGGCTACACCTTC. Translating gives CASSQDSGYTF. The rearrangement links TRBV13 to TRBJ1-2, with D tentatively TRBD1 (6 bases). The CDR3 consists of 11 residues. V was cut by 5 bases and J by 7 bases, with 8 bases left in between. Germline V gene data show CDR1 as PRHDT and CDR2 as FYEKMQ (reference sequence). Using reference TRBV13 and TRBJ1-2 for the parts outside the CDR3, the full variable domain is AAGVIQSPRHLIKEKRETATLKCYPIPRHDTVYWYQQGPGQDPQFLISFYEKMQSDKGSIPDRFSAQQFSDYHSELNMSSLELGDSALYFCASSQDSGYTFGSGTRLTVV.

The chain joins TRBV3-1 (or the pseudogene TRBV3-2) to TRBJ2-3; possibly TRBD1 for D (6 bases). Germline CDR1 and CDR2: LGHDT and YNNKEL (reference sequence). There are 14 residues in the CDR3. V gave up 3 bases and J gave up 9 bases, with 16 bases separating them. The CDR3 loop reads CASSQEYRAGTQYF. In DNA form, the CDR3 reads TGTGCCAGCAGCCAGGAATACAGGGCAGGGACGCAGTATTTT.

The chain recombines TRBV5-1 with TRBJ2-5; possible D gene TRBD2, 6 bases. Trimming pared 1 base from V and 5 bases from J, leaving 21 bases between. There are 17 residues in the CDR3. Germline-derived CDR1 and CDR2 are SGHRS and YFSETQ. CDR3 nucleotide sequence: TGCGCCAGCAGCTTGATGTCTTTCGGGGGATCCGGGGAGACCCAGTACTTC. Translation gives CASSLMSFGGSGETQYF.

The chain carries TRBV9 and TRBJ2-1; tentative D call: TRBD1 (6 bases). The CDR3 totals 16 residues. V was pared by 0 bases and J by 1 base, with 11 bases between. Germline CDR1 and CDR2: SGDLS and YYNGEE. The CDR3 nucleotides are TGTGCCAGCAGCGTAGTGGTACAGGGTTCCTACAATGAGCAGTTCTTC. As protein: CASSVVVQGSYNEQFF.

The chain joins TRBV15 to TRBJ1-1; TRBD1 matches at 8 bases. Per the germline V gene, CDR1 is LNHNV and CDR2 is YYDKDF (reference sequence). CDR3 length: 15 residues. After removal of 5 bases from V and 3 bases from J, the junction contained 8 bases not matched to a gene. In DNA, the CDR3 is TGTGCCACCAGCCCCACAGGGGGGGCGTACACTGAAGCTTTCTTT. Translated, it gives CATSPTGGAYTEAFF.